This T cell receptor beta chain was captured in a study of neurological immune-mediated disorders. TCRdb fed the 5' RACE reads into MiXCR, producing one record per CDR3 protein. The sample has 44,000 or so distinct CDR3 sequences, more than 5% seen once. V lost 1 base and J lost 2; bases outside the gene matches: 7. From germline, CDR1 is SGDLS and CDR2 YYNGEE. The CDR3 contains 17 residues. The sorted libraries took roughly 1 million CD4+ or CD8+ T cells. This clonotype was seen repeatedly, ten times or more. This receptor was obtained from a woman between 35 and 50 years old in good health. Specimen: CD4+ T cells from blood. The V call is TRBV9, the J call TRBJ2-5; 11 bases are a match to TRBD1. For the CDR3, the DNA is TGTGCCAGCAGCGTACGAGGACAGGGGGCCCTACAAGAGACCCAGTACTTC. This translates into CASSVRGQGALQETQYF.